Presented here are 6 T cell receptor beta chains from one specimen sequenced in a study of human T cells and chemical hapten exposure. Researchers extracted total RNA from unfractionated whole blood. TCRdb analysed the 5' RACE reads with MiXCR anew, one entry per CDR3 protein. This sample yields under 150,000 distinct CDR3 sequences, of which 19% are seen a single time; approximately 2.6% belongs to the top ten. The receptors here all came from a human donor in good health.

This chain connects TRBV30 to TRBJ2-7; D is unclear. The germline V gene has CDR1 GTSNPN and CDR2 SVGIG (reference sequence). Trimming took 0 bases from V and 4 from J, leaving 7 bases between them. This CDR3 has 12 amino acids. CDR3 DNA sequence: TGTGCCTGGAGTGTACTTGGGTACGAGCAGTACTTC. Translated, it gives CAWSVLGYEQYF.

This clonotype was detected only a few times. The CDR3 DNA follows: TGTGCCAGCAGCCAAGGGGTATGGACAAGGAGGGACAACACTGAAGCTTTCTTT. This gives the protein CASSQGVWTRRDNTEAFF. This chain connects TRBV4-2 to TRBJ1-1, with D perhaps TRBD1 (5 bases). The CDR3 extends over 18 amino acids. The germline gives CDR1 LGHNA, CDR2 YNFKEQ. Trimming shortened V by 1 base and J by 2 bases, and 20 bases separated the two germline ends.

This clonotype has a single count. J is TRBJ1-2 and V is TRBV30; 7 bases match TRBD1. Germline CDR1 is GTSNPN and CDR2 is SVGIG (reference sequence). The trim removed 6 bases at V and 5 bases at J, leaving 9 bases unmatched. The CDR3 extends over 13 amino acids. The CDR3 protein is CACSPGQFYGYTF. Here the CDR3 DNA reads TGTGCCTGTTCCCCGGGACAGTTTTATGGCTACACCTTC.

This chain links TRBV20-1 with TRBJ1-4; 7 nucleotides align to TRBD1. The CDR3 extends over 14 amino acids. The germline V gene has CDR1 DFQATT and CDR2 SNEGSKA (reference sequence). V trimming: 5 bases; J trimming: 8 bases; junction bases outside the gene matches: 11. The CDR3 loop reads CSAFDRDSGEKLFF. The DNA of the CDR3 is TGCAGTGCTTTTGACCGGGACAGTGGGGAAAAACTGTTTTTT.

In its sample, this clonotype was seen a few times. J is TRBJ2-5 and V is TRBV20-1; D perhaps matches TRBD2 (6 bases). Trimming shortened V by 2 bases and J by 1 base, and 11 bases separated the two germline ends. Germline V gives CDR1 DFQATT, CDR2 SNEGSKA (reference sequence). The CDR3 runs 14 residues. CDR3 bases: TGCAGTGCTAGACGGGACTCTTCCCAAGAGACCCAGTACTTC. As protein: CSARRDSSQETQYF.

The chain uses TRBV9 and TRBJ2-1, with TRBD2 matching 12 bases. CDR1 is SGDLS and CDR2 is YYNGEE in the germline V gene. V lost 3 bases and J lost 4; bases outside the gene matches: 2. This CDR3 contains 15 residues. The CDR3 nucleotides read TGTGCCAGCAGCGGTGGGACTAGCGGGTACAATGAGCAGTTCTTC. This codes for CASSGGTSGYNEQFF.